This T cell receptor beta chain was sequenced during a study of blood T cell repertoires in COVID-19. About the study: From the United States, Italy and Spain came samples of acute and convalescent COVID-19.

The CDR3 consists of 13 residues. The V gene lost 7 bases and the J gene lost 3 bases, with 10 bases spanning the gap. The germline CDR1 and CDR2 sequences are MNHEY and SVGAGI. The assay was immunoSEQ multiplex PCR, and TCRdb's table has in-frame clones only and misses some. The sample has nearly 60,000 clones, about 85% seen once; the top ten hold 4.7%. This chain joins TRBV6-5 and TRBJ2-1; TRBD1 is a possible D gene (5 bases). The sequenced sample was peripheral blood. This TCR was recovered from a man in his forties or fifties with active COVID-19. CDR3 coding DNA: TGTGCCAGCAACGGGCAGGGCTACAATGAGCAGTTCTTC. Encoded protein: CASNGQGYNEQFF.